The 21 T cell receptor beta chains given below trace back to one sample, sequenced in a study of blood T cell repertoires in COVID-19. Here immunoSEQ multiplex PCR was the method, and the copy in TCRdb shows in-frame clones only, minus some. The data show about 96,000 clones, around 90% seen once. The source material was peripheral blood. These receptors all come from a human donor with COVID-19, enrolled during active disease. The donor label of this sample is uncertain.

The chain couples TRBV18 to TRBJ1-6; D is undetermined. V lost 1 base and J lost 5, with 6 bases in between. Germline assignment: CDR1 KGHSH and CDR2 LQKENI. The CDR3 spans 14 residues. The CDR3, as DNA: TGTGCCAGCTCACCACAGGGAGATAATTCACCCCTCCACTTT. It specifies CASSPQGDNSPLHF. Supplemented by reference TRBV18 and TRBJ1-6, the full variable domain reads NAGVMQNPRHLVRRRGQEARLRCSPMKGHSHVYWYRQLPEEGLKFMVYLQKENIIDESGMPKERFSAEFPKEGPSILRIQQVVRGDSAAYFCASSPQGDNSPLHFGNGTRLTVT.

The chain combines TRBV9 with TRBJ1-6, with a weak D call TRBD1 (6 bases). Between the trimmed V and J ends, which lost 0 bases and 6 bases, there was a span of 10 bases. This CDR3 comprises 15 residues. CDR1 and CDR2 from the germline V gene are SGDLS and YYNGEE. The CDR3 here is CASSVDTGSNSPLHF. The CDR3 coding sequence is TGTGCCAGCAGCGTAGATACAGGGTCTAATTCACCCCTCCACTTT.

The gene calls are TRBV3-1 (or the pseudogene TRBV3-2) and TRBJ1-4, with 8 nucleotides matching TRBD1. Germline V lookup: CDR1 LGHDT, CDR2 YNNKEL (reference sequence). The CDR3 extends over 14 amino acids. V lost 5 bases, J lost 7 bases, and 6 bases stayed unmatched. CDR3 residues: CASSTRQGSEKLFF. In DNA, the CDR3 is TGTGCCAGCAGCACCCGACAGGGGAGTGAAAAACTGTTTTTT.

The chain's CDR3 is CASSPGGEQFF. DNA for the CDR3: TGTGCCAGCAGTCCAGGGGGTGAGCAGTTCTTC. The J gene is TRBJ2-1, the V gene TRBV7-9, with TRBD1 matching 7 bases. The CDR3 spans 11 residues. Germline CDR1 and CDR2: SEHNR and FQNEAQ (reference sequence). The trim removed 6 bases at V and 9 bases at J, leaving 2 bases unmatched. Filled out from reference TRBV7-9 and TRBJ2-1, the complete variable domain reads DTGVSQNPRHKITKRGQNVTFRCDPISEHNRLYWYRQTLGQGPEFLTYFQNEAQLEKSRLLSDRFSAERPKGSFSTLEIQRTEQGDSAMYLCASSPGGEQFFGPGTRLTVL.

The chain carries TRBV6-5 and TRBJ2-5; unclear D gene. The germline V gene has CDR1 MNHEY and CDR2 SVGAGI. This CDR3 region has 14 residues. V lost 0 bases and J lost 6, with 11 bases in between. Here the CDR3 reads CASSYSAESKTQYF. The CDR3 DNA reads TGTGCCAGCAGTTACTCGGCGGAGAGCAAGACCCAGTACTTC.

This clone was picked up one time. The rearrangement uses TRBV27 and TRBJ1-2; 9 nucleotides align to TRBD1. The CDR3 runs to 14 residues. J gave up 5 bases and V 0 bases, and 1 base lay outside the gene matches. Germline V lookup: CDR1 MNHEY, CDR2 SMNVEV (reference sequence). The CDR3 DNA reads TGTGCCAGCAGTTTATCGGGACAGGGTTATGGCTACACCTTC. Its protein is CASSLSGQGYGYTF.

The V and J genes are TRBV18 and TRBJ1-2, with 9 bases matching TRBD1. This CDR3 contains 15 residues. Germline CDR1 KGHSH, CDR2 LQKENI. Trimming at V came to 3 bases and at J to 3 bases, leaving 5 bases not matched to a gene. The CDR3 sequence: CASSPGQGRHYGYTF. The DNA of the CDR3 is TGTGCCAGCTCACCGGGACAGGGTCGCCACTATGGCTACACCTTC.

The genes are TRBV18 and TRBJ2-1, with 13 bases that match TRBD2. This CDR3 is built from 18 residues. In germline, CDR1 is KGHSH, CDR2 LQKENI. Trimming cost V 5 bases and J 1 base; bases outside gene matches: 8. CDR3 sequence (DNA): TGTGCCAGCTCATCCTGGACTAGCGGGGGTTATTCCTACAATGAGCAGTTCTTC. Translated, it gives CASSSWTSGGYSYNEQFF.

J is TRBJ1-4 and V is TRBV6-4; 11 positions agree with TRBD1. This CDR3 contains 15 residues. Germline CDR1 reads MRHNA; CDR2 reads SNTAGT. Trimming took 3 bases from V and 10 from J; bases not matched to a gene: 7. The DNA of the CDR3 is TGTGCCAGCAGTGATGGGGACAGGGGGAACGGAAAACTGTTTTTT. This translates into CASSDGDRGNGKLFF.

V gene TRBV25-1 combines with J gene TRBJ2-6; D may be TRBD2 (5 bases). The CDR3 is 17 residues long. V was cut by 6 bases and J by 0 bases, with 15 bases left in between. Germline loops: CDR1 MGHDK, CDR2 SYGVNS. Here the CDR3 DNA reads TGTGCCAGCAGCGACACTCCCGGGGTCTCTGGGGCCAACGTCCTGACTTTC. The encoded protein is CASSDTPGVSGANVLTF. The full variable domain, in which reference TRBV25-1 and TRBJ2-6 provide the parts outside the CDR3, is EADIYQTPRYLVIGTGKKITLECSQTMGHDKMYWYQQDPGMELHLIHYSYGVNSTEKGDLSSESTVSRIRTEHFPLTLESARPSHTSQYLCASSDTPGVSGANVLTFGAGSRLTVL.

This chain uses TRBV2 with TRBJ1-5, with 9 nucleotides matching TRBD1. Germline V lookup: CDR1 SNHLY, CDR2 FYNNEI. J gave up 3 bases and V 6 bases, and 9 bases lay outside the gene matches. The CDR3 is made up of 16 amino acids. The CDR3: CASSFETGGANQPQHF. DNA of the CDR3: TGTGCCAGCAGCTTCGAGACAGGGGGGGCCAATCAGCCCCAGCATTTT. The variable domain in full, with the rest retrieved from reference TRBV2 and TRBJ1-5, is EPEVTQTPSHQVTQMGQEVILRCVPISNHLYFYWYRQILGQKVEFLVSFYNNEISEKSEIFDDQFSVERPDGSNFTLKIRSTKLEDSAMYFCASSFETGGANQPQHFGDGTRLSIL.

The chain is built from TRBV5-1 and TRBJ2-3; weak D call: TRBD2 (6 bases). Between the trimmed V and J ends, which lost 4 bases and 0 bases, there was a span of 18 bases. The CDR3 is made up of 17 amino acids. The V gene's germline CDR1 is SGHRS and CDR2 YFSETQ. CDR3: CASSPEVPGTSTDTQYF. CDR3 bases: TGCGCCAGCAGCCCGGAGGTCCCAGGGACTAGCACAGATACGCAGTATTTT.

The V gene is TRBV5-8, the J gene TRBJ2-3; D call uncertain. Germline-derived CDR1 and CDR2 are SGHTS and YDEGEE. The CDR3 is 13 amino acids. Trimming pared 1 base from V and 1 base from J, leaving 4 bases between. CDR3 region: CASSLFGTDTQYF. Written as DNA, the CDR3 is TGTGCCAGCAGCTTGTTCGGCACAGATACGCAGTATTTT.

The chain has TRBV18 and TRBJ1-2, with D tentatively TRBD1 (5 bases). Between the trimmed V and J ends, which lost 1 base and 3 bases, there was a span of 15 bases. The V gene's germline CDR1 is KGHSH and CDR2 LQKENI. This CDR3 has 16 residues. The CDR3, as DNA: TGTGCCAGCTCACCACAAGGCGGGGGTACGGACTATGGCTACACCTTC. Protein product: CASSPQGGGTDYGYTF.

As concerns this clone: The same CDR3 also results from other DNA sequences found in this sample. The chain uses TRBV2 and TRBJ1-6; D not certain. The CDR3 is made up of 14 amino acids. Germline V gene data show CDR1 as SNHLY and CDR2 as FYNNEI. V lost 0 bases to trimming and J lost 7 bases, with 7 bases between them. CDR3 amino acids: CASSEARVNSPLHF. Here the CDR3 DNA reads TGTGCCAGCAGTGAAGCGCGGGTAAATTCACCCCTCCACTTT.

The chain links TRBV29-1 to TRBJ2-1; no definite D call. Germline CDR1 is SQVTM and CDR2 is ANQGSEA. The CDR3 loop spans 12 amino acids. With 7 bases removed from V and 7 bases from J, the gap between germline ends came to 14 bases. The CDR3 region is CSAALSGNEQFF. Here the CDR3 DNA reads TGCAGCGCCGCCCTCTCCGGGAATGAGCAGTTCTTC.

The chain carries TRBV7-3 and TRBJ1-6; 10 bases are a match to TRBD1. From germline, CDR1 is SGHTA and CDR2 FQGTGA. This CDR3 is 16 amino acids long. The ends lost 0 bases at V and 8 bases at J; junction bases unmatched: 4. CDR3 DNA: TGTGCCAGCAGCTTAACGGGACAGGGGCAGTATTCACCCCTCCACTTT. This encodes CASSLTGQGQYSPLHF. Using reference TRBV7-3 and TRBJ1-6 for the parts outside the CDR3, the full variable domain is GAGVSQTPSNKVTEKGKYVELRCDPISGHTALYWYRQSLGQGPEFLIYFQGTGAADDSGLPNDRFFAVRPEGSVSTLKIQRTERGDSAVYLCASSLTGQGQYSPLHFGNGTRLTVT.

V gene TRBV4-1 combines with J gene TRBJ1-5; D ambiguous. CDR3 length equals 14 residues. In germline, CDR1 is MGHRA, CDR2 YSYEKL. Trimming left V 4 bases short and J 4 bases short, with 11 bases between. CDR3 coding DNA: TGCGCCAGCAGCCGAGGAAGTACTAATCAGCCCCAGCATTTT. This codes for CASSRGSTNQPQHF.

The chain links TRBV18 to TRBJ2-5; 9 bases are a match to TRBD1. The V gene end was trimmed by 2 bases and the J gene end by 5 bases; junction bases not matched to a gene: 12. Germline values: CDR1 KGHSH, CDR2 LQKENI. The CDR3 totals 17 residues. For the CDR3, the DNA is TGTGCCAGCTCACCAACCGCCGACAGGGGGGTGCGGGAGACCCAGTACTTC. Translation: CASSPTADRGVRETQYF.

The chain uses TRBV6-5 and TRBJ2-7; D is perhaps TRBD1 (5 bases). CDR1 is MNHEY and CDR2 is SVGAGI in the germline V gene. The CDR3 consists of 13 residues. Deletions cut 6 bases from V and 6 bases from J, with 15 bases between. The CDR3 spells CASRRDSVGEQYF. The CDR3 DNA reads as TGTGCCAGCAGGAGAGACAGCGTCGGCGAGCAGTACTTC.

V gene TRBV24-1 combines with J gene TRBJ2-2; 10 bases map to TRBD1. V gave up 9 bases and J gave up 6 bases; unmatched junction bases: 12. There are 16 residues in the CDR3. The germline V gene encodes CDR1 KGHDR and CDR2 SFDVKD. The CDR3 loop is CATPLGRQGAAGELFF. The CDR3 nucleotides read TGTGCCACCCCGCTCGGGCGACAGGGGGCGGCCGGGGAGCTGTTTTTT.